This T cell receptor beta chain was recorded in a study of shared clonotypes between healthy human individuals. General observations from the study: Against clonotypes common to all four donors, non-shared ones had lower generation probabilities.

Remarks on this clone: Antigen specificity is unknown. The same CDR3 can be traced to other DNA sequences in this sample.

The CDR3 spans 14 residues. Germline CDR1 is KGHSH and CDR2 is LQKENI. Trimming cost V 6 bases and J 0 bases, with 9 bases left between them. TCRdb's table, derived via immunoSEQ multiplex PCR, lists solely in-frame clones and lacks some. The table has fewer than 1.8 million clones, approximately 98.5% seen once. Sequencing was carried out using naive CD4+ T cells sorted from blood. Subset here: CD45RA+ positively selected. The chain combines TRBV18 with TRBJ1-5; no clear D gene. The TCR was taken from a man between 25 and 39 years old in good health. In DNA form, the CDR3 reads TGTGCCAGCTCGCCGGGTGTTAGCAATCAGCCCCAGCATTTT. Translation gives CASSPGVSNQPQHF. The full variable domain, with the rest looked up from reference TRBV18 and TRBJ1-5, is NAGVMQNPRHLVRRRGQEARLRCSPMKGHSHVYWYRQLPEEGLKFMVYLQKENIIDESGMPKERFSAEFPKEGPSILRIQQVVRGDSAAYFCASSPGVSNQPQHFGDGTRLSIL.